The 11 T cell receptor beta chains listed next were all sequenced from one sample in a study of identifying expanded T cells in peripheral blood. Data came from immunoSEQ multiplex PCR; TCRdb stores just in-frame clones and leaves some out. This sample has approximately 130,000 clones, with approximately 86% found just once. Sequencing used blood. These receptors were obtained from a person between 18 and 75 years old in good health.

This clone appeared once. The chain carries TRBV10-3 and TRBJ2-3, with D perhaps matching TRBD1 (6 bases). Germline V gene data show CDR1 as ENHRY and CDR2 as SYGVKD. The CDR3 runs to 15 residues. V gave up 3 bases and J gave up 1 base, with 11 bases separating them. The CDR3 DNA follows: TGTGCCATCAGTGACAGGGCAGGGGGCACAGATACGCAGTATTTT. Translated, it gives CAISDRAGGTDTQYF.

This clone was picked up a small number of times. The chain links TRBV27 to TRBJ1-2; 7 nucleotides line up with TRBD1. CDR1 and CDR2 (germline): MNHEY, SMNVEV (reference sequence). J was trimmed by 3 bases and V by 6 bases; bases with no gene match: 4. This CDR3 has 13 amino acids. The chain's CDR3 is CASRSQGDYGYTF. The CDR3 DNA follows: TGTGCCAGCAGGTCCCAGGGGGACTATGGCTACACCTTC.

This sequence joins TRBV7-8 and TRBJ1-2, with D perhaps matching TRBD1 (5 bases). Trimming left V 5 bases short and J 5 bases short, with 12 bases between. The CDR3 extends over 13 amino acids. Looked up from germline, CDR1 is SGHVS and CDR2 is FQNEAQ. For the CDR3, the DNA is TGTGCCAGCAGCCTTATGGGGGATTATGGCTACACCTTC. Protein sequence: CASSLMGDYGYTF.

J is TRBJ1-5 and V is TRBV6-1, with 8 bases identical to TRBD1. The V gene end was trimmed by 6 bases and the J gene end by 7 bases; junction bases not matched to a gene: 2. The germline V gene has CDR1 MNHNS and CDR2 SASEGT. The CDR3 consists of 12 residues. The CDR3 spells CASRTGVQPQHF. The CDR3, as DNA: TGTGCCAGCAGGACAGGGGTCCAGCCCCAGCATTTT.

This chain connects TRBV25-1 to TRBJ2-7, with D possibly matching TRBD2 (6 bases). Trimming pared 4 bases from V and 3 bases from J, leaving 16 bases between. Germline CDR1 MGHDK, CDR2 SYGVNS. The CDR3 has 15 residues. The CDR3 protein is CASSGSGGWVYEQYF. CDR3 nucleotides: TGTGCCAGCAGTGGATCTGGGGGGTGGGTCTACGAGCAGTACTTC.

This sequence joins TRBV12-2 and TRBJ2-7; whether TRBD2, the table's D call, matches the DNA was not checked. TRBV12-2 is designated a pseudogene. This CDR3 is 14 amino acids long. The CDR3 reads CASRLLTGAYEQYF. The CDR3 DNA follows: TGTGCAAGTCGCTTATTAACGGGGGCCTACGAGCAGTACTTC.

V is TRBV7-2 and J is TRBJ1-5; TRBD1 matches at 9 bases. J was trimmed by 3 bases and V by 4 bases; bases with no gene match: 4. In germline, CDR1 is SGHTA, CDR2 FQGNSA. The CDR3 runs to 15 residues. CDR3 sequence (DNA): TGTGCCAGCAGCTCCGGGACAGGGTACAATCAGCCCCAGCATTTT. Its translation is CASSSGTGYNQPQHF.

The chain employs TRBV25-1 and TRBJ1-1; unclear D gene. V lost 2 bases and J 5 bases, leaving 18 bases between the germline ends. Germline V CDR1 and CDR2: MGHDK, SYGVNS. The CDR3 is made up of 16 amino acids. The CDR3 DNA follows: TGTGCCAGCAGTGAACTCTCCGGGGAGGGCAGGACTGAAGCTTTCTTT. This sequence encodes CASSELSGEGRTEAFF.

This clone was seen only once. The rearrangement uses TRBV18 and TRBJ1-1; TRBD1 matches at 12 bases. With 3 bases clipped from V and 2 bases from J, the junction kept 4 bases outside the gene matches. Germline loops: CDR1 KGHSH, CDR2 LQKENI. This CDR3 contains 16 residues. In DNA form, the CDR3 reads TGTGCCAGCTCACCGGGACAGGGGGCTTTTAACACTGAAGCTTTCTTT. This translates into CASSPGQGAFNTEAFF.

This chain connects TRBV5-6 to TRBJ2-1; no definite D call. Trimming cost V 7 bases and J 2 bases, with 25 bases left between them. The CDR3 runs to 18 residues. Germline V gene sequence: CDR1 SGHDT, CDR2 YYEEEE. CDR3 coding DNA: TGTGCCAGCTTCTCGAGATCAGGCAAGCAAGATACCTACAATGAGCAGTTCTTC. Translation: CASFSRSGKQDTYNEQFF.

The rearrangement links TRBV29-1 to TRBJ2-1, with 12 bases identical to TRBD2. This CDR3 is 16 amino acids long. CDR1 and CDR2 (germline): SQVTM, ANQGSEA. With 1 base clipped from V and 5 bases from J, the junction kept 6 bases outside the gene matches. This chain's CDR3 is CSVEGALAGGHNEQFF. The CDR3 DNA reads TGCAGCGTTGAAGGGGCACTAGCGGGAGGACACAATGAGCAGTTCTTC.